The rows below give T cell receptor beta chains drawn from one sample of a study of T cell responses to AZD1222 COVID-19 vaccine. Generated by immunoSEQ multiplex PCR, the TCRdb table keeps only in-frame clones and is missing some. The sample carries 95,000 or so clones, approximately 89% recorded once. The input for sequencing was peripheral blood, taken 28 days after the second AZD1222 dose. The receptors shown here come from an adult who received the AZD1222 COVID-19 vaccine. Each CDR3 is given with its conserved first and last residue. Each record gives: D gene, J gene, clone size, V gene, CDR3 protein, CDR3 DNA. D genes are given only for firm matches. Not all rows give a size; the values are once, few, many and, for expanded clones, a class.

d_call: NA; j_call: TRBJ2-1; clone_size: NA; v_call: TRBV7-9; cdr3_aa: CASSFLVAHNEQFF; cdr3_nt: TGTGCCAGCAGCTTCTTAGTAGCCCACAATGAGCAGTTCTTC
d_call: NA; j_call: TRBJ1-2; clone_size: NA; v_call: TRBV28; cdr3_aa: CASVKVANYGYTF; cdr3_nt: TGTGCCAGCGTGAAGGTAGCTAACTATGGCTACACCTTC
d_call: NA; j_call: TRBJ2-3; clone_size: NA; v_call: TRBV24-1; cdr3_aa: CATSDLQGGPDTQYF; cdr3_nt: TGTGCCACCAGTGATTTGCAAGGCGGGCCCGATACGCAGTATTTT
d_call: NA; j_call: TRBJ2-7; clone_size: NA; v_call: TRBV5-8; cdr3_aa: CASSFGGAYEQYF; cdr3_nt: TGTGCCAGCAGCTTTGGAGGGGCCTACGAGCAGTACTTC
d_call: TRBD1; j_call: TRBJ2-2; clone_size: once; v_call: TRBV2; cdr3_aa: CASTSWTGRNTGELFF; cdr3_nt: TGTGCCAGCACTAGCTGGACAGGGAGAAATACCGGGGAGCTGTTTTTT
d_call: TRBD2; j_call: TRBJ2-1; clone_size: NA; v_call: TRBV11-2; cdr3_aa: CASRLAGGNEQFF; cdr3_nt: TGTGCCAGCCGACTAGCGGGGGGGAATGAGCAGTTCTTC
d_call: NA; j_call: TRBJ1-4; clone_size: NA; v_call: TRBV28; cdr3_aa: CASSPPRQGSTNEKLFF; cdr3_nt: TGTGCCAGCAGCCCCCCGCGGCAGGGTTCAACAAATGAAAAACTGTTTTTT
d_call: NA; j_call: TRBJ1-3; clone_size: NA; v_call: TRBV7-2; cdr3_aa: CASSLGPSGYSGNTIYF; cdr3_nt: TGTGCCAGCAGCTTAGGACCCAGCGGATACTCTGGAAACACCATATATTTT
d_call: TRBD2; j_call: TRBJ2-1; clone_size: NA; v_call: TRBV18; cdr3_aa: CASSPLAGAYNEQFF; cdr3_nt: TGTGCCAGCTCACCTCTAGCGGGAGCCTACAATGAGCAGTTCTTC
d_call: NA; j_call: TRBJ2-5; clone_size: NA; v_call: TRBV2; cdr3_aa: CASSGGQETQYF; cdr3_nt: TGTGCCAGCAGTGGGGGCCAAGAGACCCAGTACTTC
d_call: TRBD2; j_call: TRBJ2-5; clone_size: NA; v_call: TRBV7-6; cdr3_aa: CASSFGTSGGGQETQYF; cdr3_nt: TGTGCCAGCAGCTTCGGGACTAGCGGAGGTGGGCAAGAGACCCAGTACTTC
d_call: TRBD2; j_call: TRBJ2-4; clone_size: NA; v_call: TRBV24-1; cdr3_aa: CATSASSGGRQYF; cdr3_nt: TGTGCCACCAGTGCCTCTTCGGGGGGTAGGCAGTACTTC
d_call: NA; j_call: TRBJ2-2; clone_size: NA; v_call: TRBV7-2; cdr3_aa: CASSLEAQYTGELFF; cdr3_nt: TGTGCCAGCAGCTTAGAAGCCCAATACACCGGGGAGCTGTTTTTT
d_call: NA; j_call: TRBJ2-7; clone_size: NA; v_call: TRBV6-1; cdr3_aa: CASSERWRGEQYF; cdr3_nt: TGTGCCAGCAGTGAACGCTGGAGGGGCGAGCAGTACTTC
d_call: NA; j_call: TRBJ1-5; clone_size: NA; v_call: TRBV5-8; cdr3_aa: CASSFDRYQPQHF; cdr3_nt: TGTGCCAGCAGTTTCGACAGGTACCAGCCCCAGCATTTT
d_call: NA; j_call: TRBJ2-7; clone_size: NA; v_call: TRBV28; cdr3_aa: CASSSSGIGHEQYF; cdr3_nt: NA
d_call: NA; j_call: TRBJ2-5; clone_size: NA; v_call: TRBV3-1/TRBV3-2; cdr3_aa: CASSQAGWETQYF; cdr3_nt: TGTGCCAGCAGCCAAGCAGGGTGGGAGACCCAGTACTTC
d_call: NA; j_call: TRBJ2-1; clone_size: NA; v_call: TRBV18; cdr3_aa: CASSRAVDPAYNEQFF; cdr3_nt: TGTGCCAGCTCACGAGCAGTGGACCCGGCCTACAATGAGCAGTTCTTC
d_call: NA; j_call: TRBJ2-2; clone_size: NA; v_call: TRBV29-1; cdr3_aa: CSVRVNTGELFF; cdr3_nt: TGCAGCGTGAGGGTGAACACCGGGGAGCTGTTTTTT
d_call: NA; j_call: TRBJ2-7; clone_size: NA; v_call: TRBV6-5; cdr3_aa: CASSYLGGGEQYF; cdr3_nt: TGTGCCAGCAGTTATCTCGGAGGTGGGGAGCAGTACTTC
d_call: NA; j_call: TRBJ2-5; clone_size: once; v_call: TRBV19; cdr3_aa: CASSIAGGAQETQYF; cdr3_nt: TGTGCCAGTAGTATAGCCGGCGGGGCCCAAGAGACCCAGTACTTC
d_call: TRBD2; j_call: TRBJ2-1; clone_size: NA; v_call: TRBV2; cdr3_aa: CASSESTGGPNNEQFF; cdr3_nt: TGTGCCAGCAGTGAATCAACGGGAGGGCCCAACAATGAGCAGTTCTTC
d_call: TRBD1; j_call: TRBJ1-2; clone_size: NA; v_call: TRBV7-8; cdr3_aa: CASSPRTGPNYGYTF; cdr3_nt: TGTGCCAGCAGCCCGCGGACAGGGCCCAACTATGGCTACACCTTC
d_call: TRBD2; j_call: TRBJ2-5; clone_size: NA; v_call: TRBV9; cdr3_aa: CASSLGLAGSQETQYF; cdr3_nt: TGTGCCAGCAGCCTTGGACTAGCGGGATCCCAAGAGACCCAGTACTTC
d_call: NA; j_call: TRBJ1-3; clone_size: few; v_call: TRBV5-1; cdr3_aa: CASSLEARAGNTIYF; cdr3_nt: TGCGCCAGCAGCTTGGAGGCCAGGGCGGGAAACACCATATATTTT
d_call: NA; j_call: TRBJ1-1; clone_size: NA; v_call: TRBV4-1; cdr3_aa: CASSPRGHLMNTEAFF; cdr3_nt: TGCGCCAGCAGCCCTAGGGGACACCTCATGAACACTGAAGCTTTCTTT
d_call: NA; j_call: TRBJ1-4; clone_size: NA; v_call: TRBV6-5; cdr3_aa: CASSSRRGNEKLFF; cdr3_nt: TGTGCCAGCAGTTCCAGGAGAGGAAATGAAAAACTGTTTTTT
d_call: NA; j_call: TRBJ1-4; clone_size: NA; v_call: TRBV9; cdr3_aa: CASSGGTEANEKLFF; cdr3_nt: TGTGCCAGCAGCGGGGGGACCGAAGCTAATGAAAAACTGTTTTTT
d_call: TRBD1; j_call: TRBJ1-1; clone_size: NA; v_call: TRBV28; cdr3_aa: CASSGQGRPEAFF; cdr3_nt: TGTGCCAGCAGTGGACAGGGAAGGCCTGAAGCTTTCTTT
d_call: NA; j_call: TRBJ2-5; clone_size: NA; v_call: TRBV7-2; cdr3_aa: CASSLVQGETQYF; cdr3_nt: TGTGCCAGCAGCTTAGTCCAGGGAGAGACCCAGTACTTC
d_call: TRBD2; j_call: TRBJ2-3; clone_size: NA; v_call: TRBV28; cdr3_aa: CASSLSTTTSGRARDTQYF; cdr3_nt: TGTGCCAGCAGTTTATCCACCACGACTAGCGGGAGGGCGAGAGATACGCAGTATTTT
d_call: NA; j_call: TRBJ2-2; clone_size: NA; v_call: TRBV5-1; cdr3_aa: CASSLERANTGELFF; cdr3_nt: TGCGCCAGCAGCCTGGAGCGAGCGAACACCGGGGAGCTGTTTTTT
d_call: TRBD2; j_call: TRBJ2-6; clone_size: NA; v_call: TRBV28; cdr3_aa: CASSLRLAGVSGANVLTF; cdr3_nt: TGTGCCAGCAGTTTACGCCTAGCGGGAGTATCTGGGGCCAACGTCCTGACTTTC
d_call: NA; j_call: TRBJ1-6; clone_size: NA; v_call: TRBV2; cdr3_aa: CASTPAPTGWRSPLHF; cdr3_nt: TGTGCCAGCACCCCCGCCCCGACAGGCTGGCGGTCACCCCTCCACTTT
d_call: NA; j_call: TRBJ2-3; clone_size: NA; v_call: TRBV19; cdr3_aa: CASSKGTGFQDTQYF; cdr3_nt: TGTGCCAGTAGTAAAGGGACCGGGTTTCAAGATACGCAGTATTTT
d_call: TRBD1; j_call: TRBJ1-6; clone_size: NA; v_call: TRBV28; cdr3_aa: CASSSPWTGDNSPLHF; cdr3_nt: TGTGCCAGCAGTTCGCCCTGGACAGGGGATAATTCACCCCTCCACTTT
d_call: TRBD1; j_call: TRBJ1-1; clone_size: NA; v_call: TRBV6-4; cdr3_aa: CASSSTGEAEAFF; cdr3_nt: TGTGCCAGCAGCTCGACAGGGGAAGCTGAAGCTTTCTTT
d_call: NA; j_call: TRBJ1-1; clone_size: NA; v_call: TRBV5-6; cdr3_aa: CASSPNRVGAFF; cdr3_nt: TGTGCCAGCAGCCCGAACCGGGTCGGGGCTTTCTTT
d_call: NA; j_call: TRBJ1-5; clone_size: NA; v_call: TRBV30; cdr3_aa: CAWSEGENQPQHF; cdr3_nt: TGTGCCTGGAGTGAGGGAGAGAATCAGCCCCAGCATTTT
d_call: TRBD2; j_call: TRBJ2-5; clone_size: NA; v_call: TRBV28; cdr3_aa: CASRWAGGGRGETQYF; cdr3_nt: TGTGCCAGCAGGTGGGCGGGGGGCGGAAGGGGAGAGACCCAGTACTTC
d_call: TRBD1; j_call: TRBJ1-5; clone_size: NA; v_call: TRBV4-3; cdr3_aa: CASSLRGGQPQHF; cdr3_nt: TGCGCCAGCAGCCTCAGGGGGGGACAGCCCCAGCATTTT
d_call: NA; j_call: TRBJ1-1; clone_size: few; v_call: TRBV3-1/TRBV3-2; cdr3_aa: CASSLGSGATEAFF; cdr3_nt: TGTGCCAGCAGCTTAGGATCAGGGGCTACTGAAGCTTTCTTT
d_call: NA; j_call: TRBJ2-5; clone_size: NA; v_call: TRBV27; cdr3_aa: CASSRGSRETQYF; cdr3_nt: TGTGCCAGCAGCCGGGGCTCAAGGGAGACCCAGTACTTC
d_call: TRBD1; j_call: TRBJ1-5; clone_size: NA; v_call: TRBV7-9; cdr3_aa: CASSSDGGGELSNQPQHF; cdr3_nt: TGTGCCAGCAGCTCGGACGGAGGGGGCGAACTTAGCAATCAGCCCCAGCATTTT
d_call: NA; j_call: TRBJ1-4; clone_size: NA; v_call: TRBV6-5; cdr3_aa: CASSYSWSEGEKLFF; cdr3_nt: TGTGCCAGCAGTTACTCGTGGTCAGAAGGGGAAAAACTGTTTTTT
d_call: NA; j_call: TRBJ2-1; clone_size: NA; v_call: TRBV15; cdr3_aa: CATSRGTHRGGEQFF; cdr3_nt: TGTGCCACCAGCAGAGGGACCCACCGGGGTGGTGAGCAGTTCTTC
d_call: TRBD2; j_call: TRBJ2-3; clone_size: NA; v_call: TRBV11-2; cdr3_aa: CASRTRTSGITDTQYF; cdr3_nt: TGTGCCAGCAGGACACGGACTAGCGGGATTACAGATACGCAGTATTTT
d_call: NA; j_call: TRBJ2-2; clone_size: NA; v_call: TRBV18; cdr3_aa: CASSPGLSQGPGELFF; cdr3_nt: TGTGCCAGCTCACCTGGACTGTCCCAGGGACCCGGGGAGCTGTTTTTT
d_call: NA; j_call: TRBJ2-1; clone_size: NA; v_call: TRBV27; cdr3_aa: CASSLVRGDNEQFF; cdr3_nt: TGTGCCAGCAGTTTAGTCCGCGGTGACAATGAGCAGTTCTTC